One and the same sample provided the 32 T cell receptor beta chains below, sequenced in a study of T cell repertoires in cytomegalovirus infection. Which antigens these TCRs recognize remains unknown. Using its own MiXCR run on the reads, TCRdb lists one record per CDR3 protein. The data hold nearly 700,000 distinct CDR3 sequences, with roughly 33% observed a single time. The sample in question was cultured PBMCs, obtained from culture after CMV antigen stimulation. Every receptor here comes from a human donor in good health (CMV status not recorded). Some clones in this sample may be carry-over from other donors' samples.

This clonotype was picked up many times. This rearrangement joins TRBV7-2 to TRBJ2-1, with D perhaps matching TRBD2 (7 bases). Germline lookup yields CDR1 SGHTA and CDR2 FQGNSA. The V and J ends lost 4 bases and 9 bases respectively, with 19 bases between them. The CDR3 sequence is 15 residues long. This chain's CDR3 is CASSSWGGGGPEQFF. CDR3 DNA sequence: TGTGCCAGCAGCTCCTGGGGGGGGGGCGGGCCTGAGCAGTTCTTC.

In this sample, this clonotype turned up a few times. This rearrangement joins TRBV7-2 to TRBJ2-7, with no clear D. Per the germline V gene, CDR1 is SGHTA and CDR2 is FQGNSA. This CDR3 contains 16 residues. V dropped 5 bases and J dropped 4 bases, with 21 bases sitting between them. For the CDR3, the DNA is TGTGCCAGCAGCCCGTGGTCGGACGTAACAATATACGAGCAGTACTTC. Its translation is CASSPWSDVTIYEQYF.

V and J are TRBV6-1 and TRBJ1-5; 8 nucleotides agree with TRBD1. Germline V gene sequence: CDR1 MNHNS, CDR2 SASEGT. Trimming at V came to 1 base and at J to 3 bases, leaving 8 bases not matched to a gene. CDR3 size: 17 residues. In DNA, the CDR3 is TGTGCCAGCAGTGAAGTCCTCACAGGGGGAAACAATCAGCCCCAGCATTTT. This sequence encodes CASSEVLTGGNNQPQHF.

The rearrangement links TRBV6-1 to TRBJ2-6; no clear D. The CDR3 runs to 14 residues. The germline V and J ends were trimmed by 6 bases and 0 bases, with 6 bases remaining between them. Germline loops: CDR1 MNHNS, CDR2 SASEGT. CDR3 in DNA: TGTGCCAGCAGGGATCCCTCTGGGGCCAACGTCCTGACTTTC. This translates into CASRDPSGANVLTF.

This chain connects TRBV20-1 to TRBJ2-7, with D possibly TRBD1 on 6 matching bases. This CDR3 has 17 residues. The V end was cut by 6 bases, the J end by 4 bases, with 28 bases between. Germline V CDR1 and CDR2: DFQATT, SNEGSKA (reference sequence). Here the CDR3 DNA reads TGCAGTGCCCCTCCCCCCCTCCCGGGACAAAGGTCGTACGAGCAGTACTTC. This translates into CSAPPPLPGQRSYEQYF.

The J gene is TRBJ2-1, the V gene TRBV27; 9 bases fit TRBD2. The CDR3 has 15 residues. CDR1 MNHEY and CDR2 SMNVEV come from the germline V gene (reference sequence). After removal of 4 bases from V and 3 bases from J, the junction contained 4 bases not matched to a gene. The CDR3, as DNA: TGTGCCAGCAGTTCATGGACTAGCGACTACAATGAGCAGTTCTTC. Translation gives CASSSWTSDYNEQFF.

This clonotype turned up a few times. The gene calls are TRBV10-3 and TRBJ2-2, with 8 bases identical to TRBD1. Germline V lookup: CDR1 ENHRY, CDR2 SYGVKD. The CDR3 contains 17 residues. J lost 7 bases, V lost 10 bases, and 20 bases had no gene match. This CDR3 reads CATRQGQDFNSGGELFF. The DNA of the CDR3 is TGTGCCACTCGTCAGGGACAGGACTTTAACAGTGGCGGGGAGCTGTTTTTT.

This clonotype has at least ten counts. The V call is TRBV7-2, the J call TRBJ1-6; 10 bases match TRBD1. Germline V gene sequence: CDR1 SGHTA, CDR2 FQGNSA. The CDR3 consists of 16 residues. J lost 10 bases, V lost 5 bases, and 11 bases had no gene match. The CDR3 sequence: CASSRDGDRGRSPLHF. Written as DNA, the CDR3 is TGTGCCAGCAGCCGTGACGGGGACAGGGGTAGGTCACCCCTCCACTTT.

The chain uses TRBV7-8 and TRBJ1-1; 9 bases fit TRBD1. Germline V lookup: CDR1 SGHVS, CDR2 FQNEAQ. The V gene end was trimmed by 2 bases and the J gene end by 7 bases; junction bases not matched to a gene: 5. The CDR3 is 14 residues long. CDR3 in DNA: TGTGCCAGCAGCTTATTCGGGACAGGGCTTGAAGCTTTCTTT. Its protein is CASSLFGTGLEAFF.

The CDR3 bases are TGTGCCAGCAGCTCAACTAGCGGGGGGGCGGGACAAGAGACCCAGTACTTC. This codes for CASSSTSGGAGQETQYF. The chain uses TRBV5-4 and TRBJ2-5; 13 bases fit TRBD2. Germline CDR1 reads SGHNT; CDR2 reads YYREEE (reference sequence). The J segment lost 2 bases and the V segment lost 3 bases, leaving 7 bases of the junction unmatched. The CDR3 is 17 residues long.

The V call is TRBV6-2 or TRBV6-3, the J call TRBJ2-1, with D possibly being TRBD1 (6 bases). There are 18 residues in the CDR3. Between the trimmed V and J ends, which lost 4 bases and 1 base, there was a span of 20 bases. Germline V lookup: CDR1 MNHEY, CDR2 SVGEGT. CDR3 in DNA: TGTGCCAGCAGTTTCTCTCCCCTACCGGGACATTCCTACAATGAGCAGTTCTTC. This encodes CASSFSPLPGHSYNEQFF.

This clonotype was observed at least ten times. V gene TRBV7-2 combines with J gene TRBJ1-1, with a weak D call TRBD1 (6 bases). V dropped 6 bases and J dropped 4 bases, with 21 bases sitting between them. CDR1 SGHTA and CDR2 FQGNSA come from the germline V gene. This CDR3 comprises 16 residues. In nucleotides, the CDR3 is TGTGCCAGCAGTCAAATGGGGGGCGGTAGGCTCACTGAAGCTTTCTTT. This translates into CASSQMGGGRLTEAFF.

The sample holds a few counts of this clonotype. This rearrangement joins TRBV7-2 to TRBJ2-2; 10 bases match TRBD2. Germline V lookup: CDR1 SGHTA, CDR2 FQGNSA. This CDR3 contains 14 residues. The ends lost 9 bases at V and 1 base at J; junction bases unmatched: 2. The CDR3 region has the DNA TGTGCCAGGAGGACTAGCGGGAACACCGGGGAGCTGTTTTTT. It encodes CARRTSGNTGELFF.

The chain carries TRBV7-6 and TRBJ1-4; D ambiguous. V gave up 2 bases and J gave up 5 bases, with 9 bases separating them. Germline lookup yields CDR1 SGHVS and CDR2 FNYEAQ. The CDR3 is 14 residues long. The CDR3 region has the DNA TGTGCCAGCAGCTTAAGACCGCAGAATGAAAAACTGTTTTTT. Protein: CASSLRPQNEKLFF.

Regarding this clonotype: A read error may explain this, as a much larger clone is one base away. This rearrangement joins TRBV7-2 to TRBJ2-1, with TRBD2 matching over 13 bases. The CDR3 sequence is 21 residues long. CDR1 and CDR2 (germline): SGHTA, FQGNSA. V shed 5 bases, J shed 4 bases, and the junction held 20 bases outside the gene matches. This CDR3 reads CASSARQGGLAGPPGYNEQFF. CDR3 DNA: TGTGCCAGCAGCGCCCGACAGGGGGGACTAGCGGGACCCCCGGGGTACAATGAGCAGTTCTTC.

J is TRBJ2-5 and V is TRBV23-1; D is possibly TRBD1 (5 bases). TRBV23-1 is an ORF for which the function is uncertain. V lost 4 bases, J lost 2 bases, and 11 bases lay in between. The CDR3 has 14 amino acids. CDR3 in DNA: TGCGCCAGCAGTCCTCCAGGGTGGCAAGAGACCCAGTACTTC. Amino acid sequence: CASSPPGWQETQYF.

The sample holds a few counts of this clonotype. The chain recombines TRBV6-5 with TRBJ2-1, with 9 bases that match TRBD2. The CDR3 is made up of 16 amino acids. V lost 4 bases to trimming and J lost 7 bases; unmatched junction nucleotides: 11. The germline V gene has CDR1 MNHEY and CDR2 SVGAGI. CDR3: CASSLLAGDLGNEQFF. The CDR3 DNA is TGTGCCAGCAGTTTATTAGCGGGAGATCTTGGGAATGAGCAGTTCTTC.

The chain has TRBV18 and TRBJ1-5, with a tentative D call TRBD1 (5 bases). Germline-derived CDR1 and CDR2 are KGHSH and LQKENI. The V gene lost 1 base and the J gene lost 7 bases, with 11 bases spanning the gap. The CDR3 consists of 14 residues. Here the CDR3 reads CASSPQGSRQPQHF. The CDR3 DNA reads TGTGCCAGCTCACCACAGGGGTCTCGGCAGCCCCAGCATTTT.

This clonotype has only a few counts. The rearrangement uses TRBV19 and TRBJ2-2; 9 bases match TRBD1. The CDR3 has 15 amino acids. Germline V CDR1 and CDR2: LNHDA, SQIVND (reference sequence). The V gene end was trimmed by 11 bases and the J gene end by 6 bases; junction bases not matched to a gene: 13. CDR3 sequence: CASKGGTGRPGELFF. The CDR3 nucleotides read TGTGCCTCCAAGGGAGGGACAGGGAGGCCCGGGGAGCTGTTTTTT.

V gene TRBV28 combines with J gene TRBJ2-7; possible D gene TRBD2, 5 bases. The V end was cut by 8 bases, the J end by 6 bases, with 20 bases between. This CDR3 region has 14 residues. The V gene's germline CDR1 is MDHEN and CDR2 SYDVKM. In DNA, the CDR3 is TGTGCCAGCGAGAATTGGGCCAGCGGAGGCGAGCAGTACTTC. Translated, it gives CASENWASGGEQYF.

This chain joins TRBV7-2 and TRBJ2-4, with 8 bases that match TRBD1. This CDR3 spans 17 amino acids. Germline trimming cut 5 bases from V and 4 bases from J; bases unmatched to any gene: 13. CDR1 and CDR2 (germline): SGHTA, FQGNSA. The CDR3 protein is CASSQAIRQGSKNIQYF. The CDR3 DNA follows: TGTGCCAGCAGCCAGGCGATTCGACAGGGGTCGAAAAACATTCAGTACTTC.

J is TRBJ2-1 and V is TRBV4-1, with 10 bases that match TRBD1. Germline CDR1 reads MGHRA; CDR2 reads YSYEKL. The CDR3 is 14 residues long. The J segment lost 7 bases and the V segment lost 3 bases, leaving 3 bases of the junction unmatched. Here the CDR3 DNA reads TGCGCCAGCAGCCACCCGGACAGGGGGAATGAGCAGTTCTTC. Translated: CASSHPDRGNEQFF.

The chain is built from TRBV24-1 and TRBJ2-3, with 9 bases that match TRBD2. The CDR3 extends over 13 amino acids. The germline V gene encodes CDR1 KGHDR and CDR2 SFDVKD. The ends lost 11 bases at V and 3 bases at J; junction bases unmatched: 5. CDR3 residues: CAIVSGRTDTQYF. CDR3 DNA: TGTGCCATCGTTAGCGGGAGAACAGATACGCAGTATTTT.

V is TRBV10-3 and J is TRBJ1-1; perhaps TRBD1 as D (5 bases). Germline CDR1 is ENHRY and CDR2 is SYGVKD. The CDR3 totals 12 residues. Between the trimmed V and J ends, which lost 4 bases and 4 bases, there was a span of 7 bases. The CDR3 DNA sequence: TGTGCCATCAGTGTGGGGGGCACTGAAGCTTTCTTT. Translating gives CAISVGGTEAFF.

In its sample, this clonotype was seen a few times. As DNA, the CDR3 is TGTGCCAGTCCTGAGAGCGGGGCCTTCACAGATACGCAGTATTTT. Protein product: CASPESGAFTDTQYF. V usage is TRBV6-1 and J usage is TRBJ2-3; 7 nucleotides match TRBD2. Per the germline V gene, CDR1 is MNHNS and CDR2 is SASEGT. V gave up 9 bases and J gave up 2 bases; unmatched junction bases: 11. The CDR3 extends over 15 amino acids.

This chain joins TRBV14 and TRBJ2-7; 10 bases align to TRBD1. CDR3 length: 13 residues. Germline V gene lookup returns CDR1 SGHDN and CDR2 FVKESK. V lost 4 bases, J lost 9 bases, and 6 bases stayed unmatched. CDR3 loop: CASSPGQGVTQYF. CDR3 in DNA: TGTGCCAGCAGCCCAGGACAGGGGGTAACGCAGTACTTC. Filled out from reference TRBV14 and TRBJ2-7, the complete variable domain reads EAGVTQFPSHSVIEKGQTVTLRCDPISGHDNLYWYRRVMGKEIKFLLHFVKESKQDESGMPNNRFLAERTGGTYSTLKVQPAELEDSGVYFCASSPGQGVTQYFGPGTRLTVT.

This chain joins TRBV27 and TRBJ2-1, with 9 bases lining up with TRBD2. The CDR3 spans 14 residues. Germline-derived CDR1 and CDR2 are MNHEY and SMNVEV (reference sequence). J lost 6 bases, V lost 7 bases, and 7 bases had no gene match. CDR3 region: CASNPGLALNEQFF. In DNA, the CDR3 is TGTGCCAGCAACCCGGGACTAGCCCTCAATGAGCAGTTCTTC.

The chain employs TRBV4-2 and TRBJ2-1, with 8 nucleotides matching TRBD2. V dropped 10 bases and J dropped 2; count of bases not matched to a gene: 10. Looked up from germline, CDR1 is LGHNA and CDR2 is YNFKEQ. This CDR3 comprises 15 residues. CDR3 in amino acids: CATPRYGGAYNEQFF. CDR3 sequence (DNA): TGTGCCACTCCCCGGTACGGGGGGGCCTACAATGAGCAGTTCTTC.

This clonotype was seen a few times. The V and J genes are TRBV18 and TRBJ2-7, with D tentatively TRBD1 or TRBD2 (5 bases each). The CDR3 runs 16 residues. The V and J ends lost 4 bases and 2 bases respectively, with 18 bases between them. Germline loops: CDR1 KGHSH, CDR2 LQKENI. In DNA, the CDR3 is TGTGCCAGCTCACGGGGACCGAGACAAAGGACCTACGAGCAGTACTTC. Protein product: CASSRGPRQRTYEQYF.

The V gene is TRBV6-1, the J gene TRBJ1-3; D is uncertain. V was cut by 0 bases and J by 7 bases, with 10 bases left in between. CDR1 is MNHNS and CDR2 is SASEGT in the germline V gene. This CDR3 region has 14 residues. Written as DNA, the CDR3 is TGTGCCAGCAGTGAAGCGGGCGGCCGGAACACCATATATTTT. Translation gives CASSEAGGRNTIYF.

The chain links TRBV7-4 to TRBJ2-1; 12 nucleotides align to TRBD2. The trim removed 5 bases at V and 9 bases at J, leaving 8 bases unmatched. CDR1 and CDR2 (germline): SGHVT, SQSDAQ. The CDR3 runs to 15 residues. CDR3: CASSQLAGGPGEQFF. The CDR3 region has the DNA TGTGCCAGCAGCCAGCTAGCGGGGGGGCCTGGTGAGCAGTTCTTC. Combining the CDR3 with reference TRBV7-4 and TRBJ2-1 gives the whole variable domain GAGVSQSPRYKVAKRGRDVALRCDSISGHVTLYWYRQTLGQGSEVLTYSQSDAQRDKSGRPSGRFSAERPERSVSTLKIQRTEQGDSAVYLCASSQLAGGPGEQFFGPGTRLTVL.

This clonotype came up a few times. This rearrangement joins TRBV10-3 to TRBJ1-1; possibly TRBD1 for D (5 bases). Trimming pared 8 bases from V and 0 bases from J, leaving 10 bases between. CDR1 and CDR2 (germline): ENHRY, SYGVKD. This CDR3 comprises 13 residues. The CDR3 nucleotides read TGTGCCATCCGGGGCCAGTTGAACACTGAAGCTTTCTTT. Amino acids: CAIRGQLNTEAFF.